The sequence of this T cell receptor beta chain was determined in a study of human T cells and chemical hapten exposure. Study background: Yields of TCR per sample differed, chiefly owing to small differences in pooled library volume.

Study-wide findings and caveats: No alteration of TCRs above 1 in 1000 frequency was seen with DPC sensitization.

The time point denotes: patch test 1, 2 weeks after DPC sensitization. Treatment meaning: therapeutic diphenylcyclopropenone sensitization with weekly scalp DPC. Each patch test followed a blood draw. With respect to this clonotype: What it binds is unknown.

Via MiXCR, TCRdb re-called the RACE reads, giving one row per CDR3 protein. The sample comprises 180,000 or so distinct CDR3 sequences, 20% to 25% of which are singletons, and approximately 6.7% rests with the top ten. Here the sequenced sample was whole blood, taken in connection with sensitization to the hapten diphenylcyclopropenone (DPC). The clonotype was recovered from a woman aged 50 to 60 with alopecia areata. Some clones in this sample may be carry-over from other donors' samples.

The DNA of the CDR3 is TGCAGTGGGACGGAGAACACTGAAGCTTTCTTT. Translating it yields CSGTENTEAFF. The V gene is TRBV29-1, the J gene TRBJ1-1; D is possibly TRBD1 (5 bases). The CDR3 spans 11 residues. CDR1 and CDR2 from the germline V gene are SQVTM and ANQGSEA. The complete variable domain, with remaining parts taken from reference TRBV29-1 and TRBJ1-1, reads SAVISQKPSRDICQRGTSLTIQCQVDSQVTMMFWYRQQPGQSLTLIATANQGSEATYESGFVIDKFPISRPNLTFSTLTVSNMSPEDSSIYLCSGTENTEAFFGQGTRLTVV.